This T cell receptor beta chain originates from a study of T-cell memory formation after mild COVID-19. The study's findings and limits: The authors did not confirm SARS-CoV-2 specificity of second-wave clones peaking day 37.

CDR3 length equals 13 residues. From germline, CDR1 is LGHDT and CDR2 YNNKEL (reference sequence). Between the trimmed V and J ends, which lost 1 base and 7 bases, there was a span of 8 bases. There are a few counts of this clonotype. Antigen unknown. From the 5' RACE reads, TCRdb called clonotypes with MiXCR, one entry per CDR3 protein. This sample has hundreds of thousands of distinct CDR3 sequences, with under 20% found just once. This sequence joins TRBV3-1 and TRBJ2-1; maybe TRBD2 (6 bases). Source material: PBMCs or a T cell subset sorted from them (not recorded which). This receptor was obtained from a man aged 18 to 30 who had mild COVID-19 (a few samples of this study predate the infection). Cell type and time point are not known. The CDR3 here is CASSQGGRNEQFF. DNA of the CDR3: TGTGCCAGCAGCCAAGGGGGGAGGAATGAGCAGTTCTTC.